The present TCR beta chain was sequenced within a study of blood T cell repertoires in COVID-19. Study as a whole: COVID-19 samples from acute and convalescent phases originated in the United States, Italy and Spain.

The protocol was immunoSEQ multiplex PCR, while the TCRdb copy is restricted to in-frame clones and leaves out a portion. The sample has about 260,000 clones; 84% are singletons. Sample: peripheral blood. The sequence came from a man between 60 and 75 years old with acute or convalescent COVID-19.

The CDR3 nucleotides read TGCGCCAGCAGGCGGTGGGGACAGGGCCTATCTGGAAACACCATATATTTT. This gives the protein CASRRWGQGLSGNTIYF. V usage is TRBV5-1 and J usage is TRBJ1-3; the match to TRBD1 covers 9 bases. The CDR3 is made up of 17 amino acids. Per the germline V gene, CDR1 is SGHRS and CDR2 is YFSETQ. Trimming cost V 5 bases and J 1 base; bases outside gene matches: 10.